This T cell receptor beta chain was identified in a study of blood T cell repertoires in COVID-19. Clones were read by immunoSEQ multiplex PCR, and TCRdb kept only the in-frame ones, dropping some. Of 35,000 to 50,000 clones listed, 89% are singletons. CDR1 MNHEY and CDR2 SVGEGT come from the germline V gene. The V gene end was trimmed by 2 bases and the J gene end by 3 bases; junction bases not matched to a gene: 7. The CDR3 length is 15 residues. Material for sequencing was peripheral blood. The clonotype was recovered from a man in his 70s with active COVID-19. This chain connects TRBV6-2 or TRBV6-3 to TRBJ2-7; 7 positions match TRBD1. CDR3 sequence (DNA): TGTGCCAGCAGTTACCCGGGACAGCGTAACTACGAGCAGTACTTC. Its translation: CASSYPGQRNYEQYF.